The rows below give T cell receptor beta chains drawn from one sample of a study of blood T cells in healthy people across ages. TCRdb passed the 5' RACE reads through MiXCR, listing each CDR3 protein once. The sample yields approximately 1.5 million distinct CDR3 sequences, about 35% seen once. The sample consisted of blood. These receptors all stem from a woman aged 25 to 39 in good health. CDR3s include the opening cysteine and the closing phenylalanine or tryptophan. A D gene is named only where the DNA matches it firmly. Clone size is given for some rows only: seen once, a few or many times, or a class if the clone is expanded.

D gene: TRBD2; V gene: TRBV4-1; clone size: -; J gene: TRBJ2-3; CDR3 DNA: TGCGCCAGCAGCCCTACGGGACTAGCGGCCTCTCGGGATACGCAGTATTTT; CDR3 protein: CASSPTGLAASRDTQYF
D gene: -; V gene: TRBV2; clone size: -; J gene: TRBJ1-4; CDR3 DNA: TGTGCCGGCCAGTCTGGAGCTAATGAAAAACTGTTTTTT; CDR3 protein: CAGQSGANEKLFF
D gene: -; V gene: TRBV10-1; clone size: -; J gene: TRBJ2-5; CDR3 DNA: TGCGCCAGCAGTGAGTCGCCCAGGGAAGAGACCCAGTACTTC; CDR3 protein: CASSESPREETQYF
D gene: -; V gene: TRBV6-5; clone size: -; J gene: TRBJ2-4; CDR3 DNA: TGTGCCAGCAGTCCCACAGGGGGGGACATTCAGTACTTC; CDR3 protein: CASSPTGGDIQYF
D gene: -; V gene: TRBV9; clone size: -; J gene: TRBJ2-6; CDR3 DNA: TGTGCCAGCGATCCGGGTGCGGGCAACGTCCTGACTTTC; CDR3 protein: CASDPGAGNVLTF
D gene: TRBD2; V gene: TRBV27; clone size: many; J gene: TRBJ2-7; CDR3 DNA: TGTGCCAGCGGGAGGACTAGCGGGTTCGAGCAGTACTTC; CDR3 protein: CASGRTSGFEQYF
D gene: -; V gene: TRBV28; clone size: few; J gene: TRBJ1-2; CDR3 DNA: TGTGCCAGCAGTTTAATGGCAGGGAAAAACTATGGCTACACCTTC; CDR3 protein: CASSLMAGKNYGYTF
D gene: -; V gene: TRBV6-5; clone size: -; J gene: TRBJ2-2; CDR3 DNA: TGTGCCAGCAGCACAAACCGCCAAGGGGAGCTGTTTTTT; CDR3 protein: CASSTNRQGELFF
D gene: -; V gene: TRBV27; clone size: -; J gene: TRBJ1-2; CDR3 DNA: TGTGCCAGCAGAGGAACAAGGGGCTATGGCTACACCTTC; CDR3 protein: CASRGTRGYGYTF
D gene: -; V gene: TRBV9; clone size: -; J gene: TRBJ1-2; CDR3 DNA: TGTGCCAGCAGCGTAGTCGGGGGGCATGGCTACACCTTC; CDR3 protein: CASSVVGGHGYTF